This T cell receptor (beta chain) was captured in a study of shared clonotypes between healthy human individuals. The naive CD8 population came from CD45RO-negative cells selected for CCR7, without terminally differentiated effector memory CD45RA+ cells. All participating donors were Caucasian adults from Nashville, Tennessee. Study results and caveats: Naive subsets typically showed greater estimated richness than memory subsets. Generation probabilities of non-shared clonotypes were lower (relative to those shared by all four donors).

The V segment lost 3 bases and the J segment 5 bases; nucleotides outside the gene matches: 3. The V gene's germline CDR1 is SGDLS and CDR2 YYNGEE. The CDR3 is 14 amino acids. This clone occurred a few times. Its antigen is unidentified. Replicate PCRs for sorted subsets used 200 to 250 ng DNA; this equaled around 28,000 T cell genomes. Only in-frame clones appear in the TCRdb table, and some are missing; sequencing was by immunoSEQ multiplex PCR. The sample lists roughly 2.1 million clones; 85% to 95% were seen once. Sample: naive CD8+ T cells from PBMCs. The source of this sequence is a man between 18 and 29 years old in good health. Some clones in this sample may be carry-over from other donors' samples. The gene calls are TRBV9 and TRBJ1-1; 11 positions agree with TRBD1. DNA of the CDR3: TGTGCCAGCAGCGAGGACAGGGGGCAGACTGAAGCTTTCTTT. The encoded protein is CASSEDRGQTEAFF. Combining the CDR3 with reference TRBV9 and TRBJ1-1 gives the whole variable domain DSGVTQTPKHLITATGQRVTLRCSPRSGDLSVYWYQQSLDQGLQFLIQYYNGEERAKGNILERFSAQQFPDLHSELNLSSLELGDSALYFCASSEDRGQTEAFFGQGTRLTVV.